The 10 T cell receptor beta chains in this list originate from one sample, sequenced in a study of regulatory T cells in long-lasting Graves disease (dated by TCRdb to the early 2020s). The time point label here, explained by the study, means: newly diagnosed GD, antithyroid drugs for less than 3 months. For both TCR sequencing and RNA sequencing, RNA was extracted from PBMCs using TRIzol. The method was multiplex PCR. This sample was sequenced with an Illumina HiSeq 4000. iRepertoire HTBI primers and Arm-PCR amplification of CDR3 regions were used to construct TCR beta libraries. TCRdb reran the public reads through fastp at Q25 and MiXCR, keeping productive beta chains. Entries are consolidated by CDR3 protein sequence, retaining the most common genes and DNA. In all, the sample holds 440,000 or so distinct CDR3 sequences, and about 16% of those were seen once. The top ten constitute approximately 12% of the sample.

This sample also appeared in a second study, on T cells in Graves' hyperthyroidism and ophthalmopathy.

Specimen: peripheral blood mononuclear cells (PBMCs), collected at new diagnosis, from a patient treated with antithyroid drugs. The receptor set was obtained from a woman aged 25 to 45 with Graves disease. Donor details come from another sample of the same person, matched by shared clones.

This clonotype appeared a few times. The chain employs TRBV6-1 and TRBJ2-7; 7 bases agree with TRBD1. Losses at the gene ends were 7 bases for V and 4 bases for J; bases not matched to a gene: 10. Germline V gives CDR1 MNHNS, CDR2 SASEGT. The CDR3 is 14 amino acids. The CDR3 DNA follows: TGTGCCAGCACCCACGGGACAGTCGGGTACGAGCAGTACTTC. Amino acid sequence: CASTHGTVGYEQYF.

This clonotype was seen at least ten times. This chain joins TRBV20-1 and TRBJ2-1, with D possibly TRBD2 on 5 matching bases. In germline, CDR1 is DFQATT, CDR2 SNEGSKA (reference sequence). V shed 6 bases and J shed 6 bases, with 12 bases lying between them. This CDR3 contains 12 residues. This CDR3 reads CSARRAGNEQFF. DNA for the CDR3: TGCAGTGCCCGACGGGCGGGCAATGAGCAGTTCTTC.

This clonotype appeared many times. The V gene is TRBV2, the J gene TRBJ1-1, with 9 bases lining up with TRBD1. The germline CDR1 and CDR2 sequences are SNHLY and FYNNEI. CDR3 length equals 13 residues. The ends lost 8 bases at V and 6 bases at J; junction bases unmatched: 7. This CDR3 is CASGQGWQSEAFF. CDR3 DNA: TGTGCCAGCGGACAGGGGTGGCAGTCTGAAGCTTTCTTT.

The table lists this clonotype with many counts. This chain uses TRBV6-5 with TRBJ1-2; D is undetermined. The CDR3 totals 17 residues. Trimming shortened V by 1 base and J by 4 bases, and 19 bases separated the two germline ends. CDR1 and CDR2 from the germline V gene are MNHEY and SVGAGI. CDR3 amino acids: CASSYFLVGSGGYGYTF. The CDR3 DNA follows: TGTGCCAGCAGTTACTTTTTAGTTGGTTCGGGCGGCTATGGCTACACCTTC.

The rearrangement uses TRBV19 and TRBJ2-7, with D perhaps matching TRBD2 (6 bases). V was trimmed by 3 bases and J by 3 bases, leaving 9 bases between them. Germline values: CDR1 LNHDA, CDR2 SQIVND (reference sequence). The CDR3 is made up of 13 amino acids. CDR3 residues: CASSIGGYYEQYF. The DNA of the CDR3 is TGTGCCAGTAGTATCGGAGGGTACTACGAGCAGTACTTC.

The table lists this clonotype with many counts. The chain is built from TRBV20-1 and TRBJ2-1; 9 bases agree with TRBD2. The length of the CDR3 is 16 residues. The J segment lost 2 bases and the V segment lost 2 bases, leaving 7 bases of the junction unmatched. Looked up from germline, CDR1 is DFQATT and CDR2 is SNEGSKA (reference sequence). The CDR3 bases are TGCAGTGCTAGAAATCTAGCGGGACACACCTACAATGAGCAGTTCTTC. Protein sequence: CSARNLAGHTYNEQFF.

Notes on this clonotype: With a much larger clone just one base away, this may be a read error. The chain carries TRBV6-2 or TRBV6-3 and TRBJ2-3, with D perhaps matching TRBD1 (5 bases). TRBJ1-5 explains the end of the DNA better; the J call may be wrong. This CDR3 region has 19 residues. CDR1 is MNHEY, CDR2 SVGEGT, per germline. The CDR3 loop reads CASSYSSAWDLADTDTQHF. The CDR3 coding sequence is TGTGCCAGCAGTTACTCGAGCGCTTGGGATCTAGCGGACACAGATACGCAGCATTTT.

In its sample, this clonotype was seen a few times. The V gene is TRBV28, the J gene TRBJ2-2; 9 bases match TRBD1. Trimming removed 8 bases from V and 3 bases from J; junction bases left unmatched: 4. The germline V gene has CDR1 MDHEN and CDR2 SYDVKM. CDR3 length: 14 residues. In DNA, the CDR3 is TGTGCCAGCTCGGACAGGGGACACACCGGGGAGCTGTTTTTT. Its translation is CASSDRGHTGELFF.

This clonotype was found many times. The rearrangement links TRBV20-1 to TRBJ2-3; TRBD2 aligns across 14 bases. Trimming took 4 bases from V and 3 from J; bases not matched to a gene: 3. The germline V gene encodes CDR1 DFQATT and CDR2 SNEGSKA (reference sequence). CDR3 length equals 15 residues. The CDR3 nucleotides read TGCAGTGCTACAGGGACTAGCGGGAGTACAGATACGCAGTATTTT. As protein: CSATGTSGSTDTQYF.

Turning to this clonotype: A much larger clonotype is one base distant, so this may be a read error. This chain links TRBV10-3 with TRBJ1-5, with D possibly being TRBD1 (6 bases). The CDR3 is 16 amino acids. CDR1 ENHRY and CDR2 SYGVKD come from the germline V gene. Trimming removed 3 bases at V and 4 bases at J, with 16 bases between. The chain's CDR3 is CAISEPGRGKNQPQHF. CDR3 nucleotide sequence: TGTGCCATCAGTGAACCAGGCAGGGGTAAAAATCAGCCCCAGCATTTT.